Presented here are 18 T cell receptor beta chains from one specimen sequenced in a study of blood T cell repertoires in COVID-19. Using immunoSEQ multiplex PCR, the repertoire was profiled, and TCRdb retains in-frame clones only, with some absent. The data show roughly 170,000 clones, approximately 80% seen once. Source material: peripheral blood. The receptor set was obtained from a human donor in a cohort sampled during active COVID-19.

V is TRBV13 and J is TRBJ2-2, with D possibly matching TRBD2 (5 bases). Germline-derived CDR1 and CDR2 are PRHDT and FYEKMQ (reference sequence). The CDR3 sequence is 15 residues long. Trimming pared 5 bases from V and 4 bases from J, leaving 14 bases between. The CDR3 sequence is CASSADHAGTGELFF. CDR3 DNA sequence: TGTGCCAGCAGCGCGGACCACGCGGGCACCGGGGAGCTGTTTTTT.

J is TRBJ2-5 and V is TRBV7-9; possibly TRBD1 for D (6 bases). CDR1 SEHNR and CDR2 FQNEAQ come from the germline V gene (reference sequence). Trimming stripped 5 bases from V and 5 bases from J, with 18 bases between. The CDR3 sequence is 15 residues long. The DNA of the CDR3 is TGTGCCAGCAGCGGGTCCGGGACACCGTCGGAGACCCAGTACTTC. It specifies CASSGSGTPSETQYF.

The chain joins TRBV5-1 to TRBJ1-2; no definite D call. Trimming shortened V by 0 bases and J by 4 bases, and 10 bases separated the two germline ends. The CDR3 is made up of 14 amino acids. CDR1 is SGHRS, CDR2 YFSETQ, per germline. CDR3 nucleotides: TGCGCCAGCAGCTTGGGAGGTGAGGTCTATGGCTACACCTTC. Its protein is CASSLGGEVYGYTF.

The J gene is TRBJ2-2, the V gene TRBV6-1; 8 bases map to TRBD2. V trimming: 4 bases; J trimming: 2 bases; junction bases outside the gene matches: 6. This CDR3 contains 16 residues. In germline, CDR1 is MNHNS, CDR2 SASEGT. CDR3 sequence (DNA): TGTGCCAGCAGTGTCCCGGGGGGGGTCAACACCGGGGAGCTGTTTTTT. It encodes CASSVPGGVNTGELFF.

This clone has a single count. V and J are TRBV11-3 and TRBJ1-5; no reliable D call. Looked up from germline, CDR1 is SGHNT and CDR2 is YENEEA. V dropped 6 bases and J dropped 6 bases, with 12 bases sitting between them. This CDR3 has 13 amino acids. In DNA, the CDR3 is TGTGCCAGCAGATCCATGCGCCGTCAGCCCCAGCATTTT. It yields the protein CASRSMRRQPQHF.

The chain recombines TRBV10-3 with TRBJ2-2; 14 bases align to TRBD2. The CDR3 covers 17 residues. From germline, CDR1 is ENHRY and CDR2 SYGVKD. With 6 bases clipped from V and 2 bases from J, the junction kept 5 bases outside the gene matches. The DNA of the CDR3 is TGTGCCATCAGGACTAGCGGGGGGGCCGTAAACACCGGGGAGCTGTTTTTT. Amino acid sequence: CAIRTSGGAVNTGELFF.

The rearrangement links TRBV11-3 to TRBJ1-2; D is unclear. The CDR3 totals 12 residues. Germline V gene lookup returns CDR1 SGHNT and CDR2 YENEEA. Trimming shortened V by 11 bases and J by 0 bases, and 10 bases separated the two germline ends. The CDR3 region has the DNA TGTGCCCTGGGCCAAGCTAACTATGGCTACACCTTC. Amino acid sequence: CALGQANYGYTF.

The rearrangement uses TRBV4-1 and TRBJ1-1; D possibly corresponds to TRBD1 (6 bases). Per the germline V gene, CDR1 is MGHRA and CDR2 is YSYEKL. The V and J ends lost 0 bases and 10 bases respectively, with 12 bases between them. CDR3 length: 13 residues. The CDR3 spells CASSQEGGRAAFF. The CDR3 DNA is TGCGCCAGCAGCCAAGAGGGGGGGCGTGCAGCTTTCTTT.

V and J are TRBV6-4 and TRBJ2-7, with 10 bases matching TRBD2. V was pared by 11 bases and J by 2 bases, with 12 bases of the junction left unmatched. CDR1 is MRHNA and CDR2 is SNTAGT in the germline V gene. This CDR3 has 15 amino acids. The CDR3 DNA sequence: TGTGCCCCCCACCCCAAGGGACTAGCGACCTACGAGCAGTACTTC. It translates to CAPHPKGLATYEQYF.

The chain couples TRBV12-3 or TRBV12-4 to TRBJ1-1, with TRBD1 matching over 7 bases. Germline trimming cut 9 bases from V and 2 bases from J; bases unmatched to any gene: 6. This CDR3 region has 13 residues. The CDR3 sequence: CASTGTENTEAFF. Here the CDR3 DNA reads TGTGCCAGTACTGGGACAGAAAACACTGAAGCTTTCTTT.

This clone appeared a single time. This chain connects TRBV20-1 to TRBJ1-2; 9 positions agree with TRBD1. Trimming at V came to 5 bases and at J to 2 bases, leaving 3 bases not matched to a gene. Germline CDR1 is DFQATT and CDR2 is SNEGSKA (reference sequence). The CDR3 has 13 amino acids. CDR3 DNA: TGCAGTGCTCGTGGACAGGGGAACTATGGCTACACCTTC. Amino acid sequence: CSARGQGNYGYTF.

The chain employs TRBV4-1 and TRBJ1-2; 12 bases fit TRBD1. The ends lost 1 base at V and 6 bases at J; junction bases unmatched: 9. CDR3 size: 17 residues. Per the germline V gene, CDR1 is MGHRA and CDR2 is YSYEKL. CDR3 protein: CASSQGHGGQGADGYTF. The CDR3 DNA sequence: TGCGCCAGCAGCCAAGGACATGGGGGACAGGGGGCGGATGGCTACACCTTC.

The V gene is TRBV15, the J gene TRBJ2-7, with a possible D match to TRBD2 (7 bases). CDR3 size: 15 residues. Per the germline V gene, CDR1 is LNHNV and CDR2 is YYDKDF (reference sequence). Trimming took off 1 base at V and 0 bases at J, with 10 bases between the two ends. CDR3 residues: CATSRVAGASYEQYF. In nucleotides, the CDR3 is TGTGCCACCAGCAGAGTGGCGGGGGCCTCCTACGAGCAGTACTTC.

The rearrangement links TRBV7-6 to TRBJ2-2; D is possibly TRBD2 (6 bases). V lost 5 bases and J 0 bases, leaving 13 bases between the germline ends. There are 16 residues in the CDR3. CDR1 is SGHVS and CDR2 is FNYEAQ in the germline V gene. CDR3 loop: CASSPRGEPNTGELFF. CDR3 nucleotides: TGTGCCAGCAGCCCACGCGGGGAACCGAACACCGGGGAGCTGTTTTTT. Full variable domain (remainder filled in from reference TRBV7-6 and TRBJ2-2): GAGVSQSPRYKVTKRGQDVALRCDPISGHVSLYWYRQALGQGPEFLTYFNYEAQQDKSGLPNDRFSAERPEGSISTLTIQRTEQRDSAMYRCASSPRGEPNTGELFFGEGSRLTVL.

This clone was found once. The chain joins TRBV11-1 to TRBJ2-1; 7 nucleotides line up with TRBD2. V was clipped by 5 bases and J by 7 bases; unmatched bases: 14. CDR3 length equals 16 residues. Germline V gene data show CDR1 as SGHAT and CDR2 as FQDESV (reference sequence). CDR3 protein: CASSPNIGLVRNEQFF. The CDR3 DNA follows: TGTGCCAGCAGCCCTAATATCGGACTAGTCAGGAATGAGCAGTTCTTC.

V is TRBV4-1 and J is TRBJ2-7; D gene ambiguous. CDR1 MGHRA and CDR2 YSYEKL come from the germline V gene. CDR3 length equals 14 residues. V was shortened by 0 bases and J by 1 base, with 7 bases between the two germline ends. The DNA for the CDR3 is TGCGCCAGCAGCCAAGAGGGCAGTTCCTACGAGCAGTACTTC. This gives the protein CASSQEGSSYEQYF.

J is TRBJ2-7 and V is TRBV5-6; 10 bases align to TRBD1. This CDR3 is 15 amino acids long. CDR1 is SGHDT, CDR2 YYEEEE, per germline. J was trimmed by 6 bases and V by 4 bases; bases with no gene match: 10. This chain's CDR3 is CASSHLTGGEGEQYF. The CDR3 nucleotides read TGTGCCAGCAGCCATCTGACAGGGGGCGAAGGCGAGCAGTACTTC.

The chain joins TRBV19 to TRBJ2-7, with 8 bases lining up with TRBD2. Germline trimming cut 3 bases from V and 8 bases from J; bases unmatched to any gene: 12. Looked up from germline, CDR1 is LNHDA and CDR2 is SQIVND (reference sequence). This CDR3 is 15 amino acids long. The CDR3 bases are TGTGCCAGTAGTATTAACAGCGGGGGCAGTCTCAAGCAGTACTTC. Its protein is CASSINSGGSLKQYF.